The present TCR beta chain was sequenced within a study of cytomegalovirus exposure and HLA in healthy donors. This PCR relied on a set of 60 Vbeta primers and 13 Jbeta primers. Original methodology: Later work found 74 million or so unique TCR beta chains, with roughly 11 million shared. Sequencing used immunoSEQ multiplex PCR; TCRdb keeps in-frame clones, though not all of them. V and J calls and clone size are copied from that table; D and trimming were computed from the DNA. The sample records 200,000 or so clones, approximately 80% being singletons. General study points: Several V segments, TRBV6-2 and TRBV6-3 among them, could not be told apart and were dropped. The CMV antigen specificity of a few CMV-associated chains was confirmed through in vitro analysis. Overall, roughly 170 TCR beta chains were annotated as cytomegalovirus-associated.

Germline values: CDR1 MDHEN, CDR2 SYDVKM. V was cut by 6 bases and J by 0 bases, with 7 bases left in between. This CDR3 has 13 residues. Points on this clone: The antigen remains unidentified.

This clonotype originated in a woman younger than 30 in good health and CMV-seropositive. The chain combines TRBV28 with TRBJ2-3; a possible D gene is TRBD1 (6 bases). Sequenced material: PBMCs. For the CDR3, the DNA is TGTGCCAGCAGCCAGGGGAGCACAGATACGCAGTATTTT. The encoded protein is CASSQGSTDTQYF. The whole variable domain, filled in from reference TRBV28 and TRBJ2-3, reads DVKVTQSSRYLVKRTGEKVFLECVQDMDHENMFWYRQDPGLGLRLIYFSYDVKMKEKGDIPEGYSVSREKKERFSLILESASTNQTSMYLCASSQGSTDTQYFGPGTRLTVL.